A single sample gave rise to the 22 T cell receptor beta chains below, sequenced in a study of PD-L1 blockade in urothelial cancer. Time point in this sample: pretreatment peripheral blood. Only in-frame clones appear in the TCRdb table, and some are missing; sequencing was by immunoSEQ multiplex PCR. The data contain under 95,000 clones, over 75% of them singletons. The sample was PBMCs, taken around atezolizumab (anti-PD-L1) treatment. These receptors all stem from a man aged 55-75 years with urothelial cancer.

The V gene is TRBV6-1, the J gene TRBJ2-7, with 10 bases matching TRBD2. The CDR3 consists of 14 residues. J gave up 3 bases and V 6 bases, and 5 bases lay outside the gene matches. The germline V gene encodes CDR1 MNHNS and CDR2 SASEGT. The chain's CDR3 is CASRSTSGYYEQYF. DNA for the CDR3: TGTGCCAGCAGATCGACTAGCGGGTACTACGAGCAGTACTTC.

The genes are TRBV30 and TRBJ1-5; the match to TRBD1 covers 8 bases. The CDR3 totals 13 residues. With 1 base clipped from V and 5 bases from J, the junction kept 1 base outside the gene matches. CDR1 is GTSNPN, CDR2 SVGIG, per germline (reference sequence). As DNA, the CDR3 is TGTGCCTGGAGTGACAGGGGGGATCAGCCCCAGCATTTT. Its protein product is CAWSDRGDQPQHF. Filled out from reference TRBV30 and TRBJ1-5, the complete variable domain reads SQTIHQWPATLVQPVGSPLSLECTVEGTSNPNLYWYRQAAGRGLQLLFYSVGIGQISSEVPQNLSASRPQDRQFILSSKKLLLSDSGFYLCAWSDRGDQPQHFGDGTRLSIL.

The J gene is TRBJ2-3, the V gene TRBV7-2; D gene uncertain. V was trimmed by 3 bases and J by 6 bases, leaving 10 bases between them. The CDR3 runs to 13 residues. CDR1 and CDR2 from the germline V gene are SGHTA and FQGNSA. The CDR3 here is CASSLGRADTQYF. The CDR3 DNA is TGTGCCAGCAGCTTGGGTAGAGCGGATACGCAGTATTTT.

The chain employs TRBV7-2 and TRBJ2-1, with TRBD1 as a possible D gene (5 bases). With 5 bases removed from V and 0 bases from J, the gap between germline ends came to 14 bases. The CDR3 is 16 amino acids. The germline CDR1 and CDR2 sequences are SGHTA and FQGNSA. CDR3: CASSRGALSSYNEQFF. In DNA, the CDR3 is TGTGCCAGCAGCCGTGGGGCCCTTAGCTCCTACAATGAGCAGTTCTTC.

V is TRBV9 and J is TRBJ2-1, with TRBD1 matching 7 bases. Germline CDR1 SGDLS, CDR2 YYNGEE. The V and J ends lost 3 bases and 8 bases, in that order; junction bases with no gene match: 8. The CDR3 is made up of 14 amino acids. CDR3 DNA sequence: TGTGCCAGCAGCGACACGACAGGGACCCATGAGCAGTTCTTC. It encodes CASSDTTGTHEQFF.

The gene calls are TRBV6-5 and TRBJ1-2; the D is unclear. The CDR3 consists of 13 residues. The V end was cut by 4 bases, the J end by 7 bases, with 13 bases between. Germline V CDR1 and CDR2: MNHEY, SVGAGI. Here the CDR3 DNA reads TGTGCCAGCAGTTTGGAGCTCGGGAGTGGCTACACCTTC. This sequence encodes CASSLELGSGYTF.

The chain combines TRBV11-3 with TRBJ1-3; TRBD1 might be the D (6 bases). Germline CDR1 and CDR2: SGHNT and YENEEA. V dropped 1 base and J dropped 1 base, with 8 bases sitting between them. The CDR3 sequence is 15 residues long. The CDR3 nucleotides are TGTGCCAGCAGCTTAGGAACAGGGTCTGGAAACACCATATATTTT. Protein sequence: CASSLGTGSGNTIYF.

V and J are TRBV2 and TRBJ1-2; TRBD1 is a possible D gene (5 bases). The CDR3 contains 15 residues. V was cut by 1 base and J by 4 bases, with 13 bases left in between. Germline V CDR1 and CDR2: SNHLY, FYNNEI. The CDR3 is CASSEVGRVSYGYTF. Here the CDR3 DNA reads TGTGCCAGCAGTGAAGTAGGCAGGGTTTCCTATGGCTACACCTTC.

V gene TRBV28 combines with J gene TRBJ2-5, with D hard to call. The V end was cut by 3 bases, the J end by 6 bases, with 14 bases between. Germline V gene sequence: CDR1 MDHEN, CDR2 SYDVKM. The CDR3 spans 14 residues. The DNA for the CDR3 is TGTGCCAGCAGTTTCGACACCCCCCGGCAGACCCAGTACTTC. Its protein product is CASSFDTPRQTQYF. The variable domain in full, completed from reference TRBV28 and TRBJ2-5, reads DVKVTQSSRYLVKRTGEKVFLECVQDMDHENMFWYRQDPGLGLRLIYFSYDVKMKEKGDIPEGYSVSREKKERFSLILESASTNQTSMYLCASSFDTPRQTQYFGPGTRLLVL.

The chain carries TRBV30 and TRBJ2-1; no definite D call. Germline V gene lookup returns CDR1 GTSNPN and CDR2 SVGIG (reference sequence). V lost 3 bases, J lost 3 bases, and 15 bases lay in between. The CDR3 sequence is 15 residues long. The CDR3 sequence is CAWRGDLLFYNEQFF. CDR3 coding DNA: TGTGCCTGGAGAGGAGACCTCCTTTTCTACAATGAGCAGTTCTTC.

The chain is built from TRBV5-1 and TRBJ1-3; D gene unclear. This CDR3 has 14 amino acids. The V and J ends lost 9 bases and 1 base respectively, with 14 bases between them. Germline CDR1 SGHRS, CDR2 YFSETQ. The CDR3 sequence: CATSPGGSGNTIYF. The CDR3 nucleotides are TGCGCCACTAGCCCCGGCGGTTCTGGAAACACCATATATTTT.

The V gene is TRBV6-1, the J gene TRBJ2-7; the D gene is possibly TRBD1 (5 bases). The CDR3 sequence is 13 residues long. Trimming took off 6 bases at V and 2 bases at J, with 11 bases between the two ends. CDR1 is MNHNS, CDR2 SASEGT, per germline. Here the CDR3 reads CASSLDRTYEQYF. The CDR3, as DNA: TGTGCCAGCAGCTTAGACAGAACCTACGAGCAGTACTTC.

The chain combines TRBV18 with TRBJ2-3; 11 bases align to TRBD2. The CDR3 has 15 amino acids. V trimming: 4 bases; J trimming: 3 bases; junction bases outside the gene matches: 3. Germline CDR1 and CDR2: KGHSH and LQKENI. For the CDR3, the DNA is TGTGCCAGCTCACGACTAGCGGGACCGACAGATACGCAGTATTTT. It yields the protein CASSRLAGPTDTQYF. Full variable domain (rest looked up from reference TRBV18 and TRBJ2-3): NAGVMQNPRHLVRRRGQEARLRCSPMKGHSHVYWYRQLPEEGLKFMVYLQKENIIDESGMPKERFSAEFPKEGPSILRIQQVVRGDSAAYFCASSRLAGPTDTQYFGPGTRLTVL.

The gene calls are TRBV2 and TRBJ2-1; 7 bases map to TRBD2. Trimming cost V 6 bases and J 7 bases; bases outside gene matches: 9. CDR3 length: 14 residues. Germline CDR1 SNHLY, CDR2 FYNNEI. CDR3 nucleotide sequence: TGTGCCAGCAGGGGTCTAGCGCGGGGGAATGAGCAGTTCTTC. Residues: CASRGLARGNEQFF.

The gene calls are TRBV27 and TRBJ2-2; 9 bases match TRBD1. The CDR3 loop spans 14 amino acids. Germline trimming cut 6 bases from V and 6 bases from J; bases unmatched to any gene: 5. From germline, CDR1 is MNHEY and CDR2 SMNVEV (reference sequence). CDR3 in DNA: TGTGCCAGCAGGCGACAGGGGGTCTCCGGGGAGCTGTTTTTT. This codes for CASRRQGVSGELFF.

Of note for this clone: The junction departs from germline at one end; a sequencing error may be responsible. This rearrangement joins TRBV7-7 to TRBJ2-2; 8 nucleotides line up with TRBD1. Germline assignment: CDR1 SSHAT and CDR2 FNYEAQ (reference sequence). This CDR3 spans 18 amino acids. CDR3 bases: TGTGCTAGCAGCTTAAAGCCAACAGGGGGGTCGACCACCGGGGAGCTGTTTTTT. It specifies CASSLKPTGGSTTGELFF.

Only a few counts were recorded for this clone. CDR3 bases: TGTGCCAGCAGCTTAGAAGGGGATCAGCCCCAGCATTTT. Residues: CASSLEGDQPQHF. The chain is built from TRBV7-3 and TRBJ1-5; maybe TRBD1 (5 bases). CDR1 is SGHTA, CDR2 FQGTGA, per germline. The germline V and J ends were trimmed by 2 bases and 5 bases, with 7 bases remaining between them. The length of the CDR3 is 13 residues.

This chain connects TRBV18 to TRBJ2-2, with D hard to call. CDR1 KGHSH and CDR2 LQKENI come from the germline V gene. The CDR3 runs to 12 residues. Trimming pared 6 bases from V and 3 bases from J, leaving 5 bases between. In nucleotides, the CDR3 is TGTGCCAGCTCCCACTACACCGGGGAGCTGTTTTTT. Translating gives CASSHYTGELFF.

The V call is TRBV19, the J call TRBJ2-3; TRBD2 might be the D (5 bases). Germline CDR1 reads LNHDA; CDR2 reads SQIVND (reference sequence). The CDR3 totals 16 residues. Trimming left V 4 bases short and J 0 bases short, with 14 bases between. For the CDR3, the DNA is TGTGCCAGTAGTACCCGGACTGCCTCTAGCACAGATACGCAGTATTTT. Protein sequence: CASSTRTASSTDTQYF. The full variable domain, completed using reference TRBV19 and TRBJ2-3, is DGGITQSPKYLFRKEGQNVTLSCEQNLNHDAMYWYRQDPGQGLRLIYYSQIVNDFQKGDIAEGYSVSREKKESFPLTVTSAQKNPTAFYLCASSTRTASSTDTQYFGPGTRLTVL.

The V and J genes are TRBV18 and TRBJ1-2, with D unclear. The germline V gene encodes CDR1 KGHSH and CDR2 LQKENI. V shed 2 bases and J shed 2 bases, with 12 bases lying between them. The CDR3 consists of 15 residues. Written as DNA, the CDR3 is TGTGCCAGCTCACCAACGGTCGAAGCCAACTATGGCTACACCTTC. It yields the protein CASSPTVEANYGYTF.

In this sample, this clone turned up once. The chain uses TRBV11-3 and TRBJ2-1; tentative D call: TRBD2 (5 bases). The CDR3 sequence is 14 residues long. CDR1 is SGHNT, CDR2 YENEEA, per germline. Trimming pared 5 bases from V and 4 bases from J, leaving 12 bases between. CDR3 DNA: TGTGCCAGCAGCCAAACTAGAGTTTACAATGAGCAGTTCTTC. Translation gives CASSQTRVYNEQFF.

The chain recombines TRBV28 with TRBJ2-2, with 9 bases that match TRBD2. The germline V gene has CDR1 MDHEN and CDR2 SYDVKM. The V segment lost 11 bases and the J segment 5 bases; nucleotides outside the gene matches: 18. The CDR3 loop spans 17 amino acids. DNA for the CDR3: TGTGCCTCATACCCCAGCACCGCGGGAGGGAGGACCGGGGAGCTGTTTTTT. Translation: CASYPSTAGGRTGELFF.